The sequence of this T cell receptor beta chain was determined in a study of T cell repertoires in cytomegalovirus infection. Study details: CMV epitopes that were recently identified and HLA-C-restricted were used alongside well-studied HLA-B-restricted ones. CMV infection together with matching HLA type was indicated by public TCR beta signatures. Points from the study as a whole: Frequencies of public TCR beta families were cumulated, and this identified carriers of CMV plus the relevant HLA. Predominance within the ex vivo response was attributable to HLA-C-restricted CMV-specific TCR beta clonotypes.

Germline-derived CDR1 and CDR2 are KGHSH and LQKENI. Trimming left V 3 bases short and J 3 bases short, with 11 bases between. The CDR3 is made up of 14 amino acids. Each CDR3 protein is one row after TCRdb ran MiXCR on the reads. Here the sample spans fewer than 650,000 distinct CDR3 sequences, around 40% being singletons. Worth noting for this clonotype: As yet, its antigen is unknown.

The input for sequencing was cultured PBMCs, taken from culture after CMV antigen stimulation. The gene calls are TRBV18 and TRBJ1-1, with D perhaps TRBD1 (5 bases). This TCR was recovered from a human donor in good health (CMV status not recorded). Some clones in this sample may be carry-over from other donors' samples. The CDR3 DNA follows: TGTGCCAGCTCACCGTGGGGGTTGGACACTGAAGCTTTCTTT. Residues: CASSPWGLDTEAFF.